This is a list of T cell receptor beta chains from one sample in a study of T cell repertoires in cytomegalovirus infection. Via MiXCR, TCRdb re-called the reads, giving one row per CDR3 protein. The sample yields about 52,000 distinct CDR3 sequences, about 20% seen once. These TCRs are of unknown antigen specificity. This specimen consisted of CD8+ T cells from cultured PBMCs, obtained from culture after CMV antigen stimulation. The receptor set was obtained from a human donor in good health (CMV status not recorded). Some clones in this sample may be carry-over from other donors' samples. Both conserved end residues are trimmed from each CDR3. A clone size is listed for some rows: how often the clone was seen (once, few, many), or a class if it is expanded.

v_call,clone_size,j_call,cdr3_aa
TRBV4-1,.,TRBJ2-7,ASSQAPDRPTYEQY
TRBV20-1,many,TRBJ1-2,SALRGEATNYGYT
TRBV7-9,.,TRBJ1-2,ASSHPSSWEFSGYT
TRBV2,.,TRBJ2-5,ASSDLRLAGGETQY
TRBV19,few,TRBJ2-2,ASTLRWGNTGELF
TRBV6-5,few,TRBJ1-3,ASCGIGSWGPGNTIY
TRBV27,once,TRBJ2-1,ASSKGKNEQF
TRBV7-9,.,TRBJ1-2,ASSLADRGRGYT
TRBV2,.,TRBJ1-4,ASSDEGTADEKLF
TRBV27,few,TRBJ1-5,ASSLGPRQPQH
TRBV12-3/TRBV12-4,.,TRBJ1-2,ASSFGSYGYT
TRBV7-2,.,TRBJ2-7,ASSLGGGAYEQY
TRBV27,few,TRBJ2-5,ASSFGSGTQY
TRBV7-4,.,TRBJ1-1,ASSLLSRRNTEAF
TRBV7-2,few,TRBJ2-1,ASTYYRGEAYNEQF
TRBV4-1,.,TRBJ2-2,ASSLRTSGRNGELF
TRBV7-2,.,TRBJ2-7,ASSLKGGLSSYEQY
TRBV27,many,TRBJ1-2,ASSSNPGQVPGYT
TRBV4-3,.,TRBJ1-1,ASSPTQVPGTAEAF
TRBV20-1,.,TRBJ2-3,SARELIGTDTQY
TRBV6-2/TRBV6-3,many,TRBJ1-1,ASNIQENTEAF
TRBV12-3/TRBV12-4,few,TRBJ1-4,ASSYGTAGEKLF
TRBV7-2,few,TRBJ2-1,ASSLGIGGAYNEQF
TRBV12-3/TRBV12-4,few,TRBJ1-4,ASNRGNEKLF
TRBV20-1,.,TRBJ2-1,SARDGGGGGHEQF
TRBV29-1,.,TRBJ2-4,SVEGRGPVLAKNIQY
TRBV6-5,.,TRBJ1-2,ASSYSRAGAGYT
TRBV5-6,.,TRBJ2-5,ASSPSPGLIGQETQY
TRBV7-8,few,TRBJ1-1,ASSLVTPRRTEAF
TRBV20-1,few,TRBJ2-2,SAIEQGGNTGELF
TRBV29-1,few,TRBJ2-1,SVEDPDRESYNEQF
TRBV6-5,.,TRBJ2-1,ASSSPGSGNEQF
TRBV6-2/TRBV6-3,few,TRBJ1-5,ASSRGVSNQPQH
TRBV7-8,.,TRBJ2-3,ASSLGLGISSTDTQY
TRBV6-1,few,TRBJ2-6,ASSEGVGAGANVLT
TRBV12-5,.,TRBJ1-5,ASAAGQGIRQPQH
TRBV12-3/TRBV12-4,many,TRBJ1-1,ASSLESQLNTEAF
TRBV28,few,TRBJ2-5,ASSFPEVEETQY
TRBV6-5,.,TRBJ1-1,ASSYSSGYTEAF
TRBV5-6,.,TRBJ2-2,ASSLGGGNTGELF
TRBV15,few,TRBJ2-5,ATSPTSQETQY
TRBV7-2,.,TRBJ2-5,ASSPRDIVQETQY
TRBV6-1,.,TRBJ1-6,ASSEIPEAYNSPLH
TRBV4-3,once,TRBJ1-4,ASSQERGGNEKLF
TRBV6-5,few,TRBJ2-1,ASSTGQGLYNEQF
TRBV11-2,.,TRBJ2-7,ASSFGGTGYEQY
TRBV7-9,few,TRBJ1-1,ASSPQGEAVAF
TRBV6-5,.,TRBJ1-1,ASSRTNTEAF
TRBV6-5,.,TRBJ2-7,ASSETQVYEQY
TRBV7-2,.,TRBJ2-1,ASSFPSGGPYNEQF
TRBV4-1,.,TRBJ2-2,ASSQDSGGGGELF
TRBV13,.,TRBJ1-5,ASSLGSSNQPQH
TRBV6-2/TRBV6-3,.,TRBJ1-1,ASRPTAGDTEAF
TRBV7-2,.,TRBJ1-6,ASSPGTGAVSSPLH
TRBV7-9,.,TRBJ2-3,ASSYSGSRTDTQY